This entry lists 28 T cell receptor beta chains sequenced from one sample in a study of blood T cell repertoires in COVID-19 (dated by TCRdb to 2019 to 2021). The library was produced with the immunoSEQ multiplex PCR assay. TCRdb took over this immuneACCESS table, retaining in-frame rearrangements with V and J assigned. Such tables are incomplete; in checked studies, under half of the missing clones stem from an unresolved V gene, and the remainder is unexplained. The table for this sample lists 200,000 or so clones; about 94% of them were counted only once. Approximately 0.77% of the sample is taken by the ten largest. Sample: peripheral blood. Source of these receptors: a man aged 55 to 69 with COVID-19, enrolled during active disease.

The chain recombines TRBV7-2 with TRBJ2-1; D ambiguous. V lost 0 bases and J 9 bases, leaving 9 bases between the germline ends. CDR1 and CDR2 from the germline V gene are SGHTA and FQGNSA. The CDR3 sequence is 13 residues long. Here the CDR3 reads CASSLAVPGEQFF. DNA of the CDR3: TGTGCCAGCAGCTTAGCGGTTCCGGGTGAGCAGTTCTTC. Full variable domain (rest looked up from reference TRBV7-2 and TRBJ2-1): GAGVSQSPSNKVTEKGKDVELRCDPISGHTALYWYRQSLGQGLEFLIYFQGNSAPDKSGLPSDRFSAERTGGSVSTLTIQRTQQEDSAVYLCASSLAVPGEQFFGPGTRLTVL.

The gene calls are TRBV24-1 and TRBJ1-2, with D hard to call. Per germline, CDR1 KGHDR and CDR2 SFDVKD. Trimming took off 7 bases at V and 4 bases at J, with 15 bases between the two ends. This CDR3 region has 14 residues. The CDR3 loop is CATSQDGISYGYTF. In DNA form, the CDR3 reads TGTGCCACCAGCCAGGACGGGATCAGCTATGGCTACACCTTC.

This sequence joins TRBV18 and TRBJ1-5, with TRBD1 matching 7 bases. CDR3 length equals 15 residues. Germline trimming cut 2 bases from V and 11 bases from J; bases unmatched to any gene: 12. CDR1 is KGHSH, CDR2 LQKENI, per germline. DNA of the CDR3: TGTGCCAGCTCACCAAATACAGGGGCCGGGTCGGCCCAGCATTTT. Protein sequence: CASSPNTGAGSAQHF.

The chain has TRBV29-1 and TRBJ2-5, with a weak D call TRBD2 (6 bases). The CDR3 sequence is 13 residues long. The germline gives CDR1 SQVTM, CDR2 ANQGSEA. V was trimmed by 7 bases and J by 0 bases, leaving 12 bases between them. The CDR3 region is CSADLADQETQYF. The DNA for the CDR3 is TGCAGCGCCGACTTAGCGGACCAAGAGACCCAGTACTTC.

The rearrangement uses TRBV7-2 and TRBJ2-1, with TRBD2 matching over 16 bases. V lost 6 bases to trimming and J lost 8 bases; unmatched junction nucleotides: 16. This CDR3 contains 19 residues. The germline gives CDR1 SGHTA, CDR2 FQGNSA. In DNA form, the CDR3 reads TGTGCCAGCAGGCCACCGGGACTAGCGGGGGGGAGTACGCAGGATGAGCAGTTCTTC. Encoded protein: CASRPPGLAGGSTQDEQFF.

The rearrangement links TRBV7-9 to TRBJ2-3; no firm D call. The CDR3 length is 14 residues. V was clipped by 3 bases and J by 11 bases, with 18 bases between them. Per germline, CDR1 SEHNR and CDR2 FQNEAQ (reference sequence). As DNA, the CDR3 is TGTGCCAGCAGCTTGGTCGAGTCTCTAACTGAGCAGTATTTT. This translates into CASSLVESLTEQYF.

V usage is TRBV5-1 and J usage is TRBJ1-2, with D unclear. Trimming pared 0 bases from V and 5 bases from J, leaving 8 bases between. Germline V gene data show CDR1 as SGHRS and CDR2 as YFSETQ. The CDR3 contains 13 residues. The CDR3 is CASSLESGYGYTF. The CDR3, as DNA: TGCGCCAGCAGCTTGGAGTCGGGGTATGGCTACACCTTC.

V gene TRBV7-2 combines with J gene TRBJ1-5; D is ambiguous. V lost 1 base and J lost 6, with 16 bases in between. This CDR3 comprises 16 residues. CDR1 is SGHTA, CDR2 FQGNSA, per germline. CDR3 loop: CASSLGVGPPLQPQHF. CDR3 sequence (DNA): TGTGCCAGCAGCTTAGGTGTCGGTCCGCCCCTTCAGCCCCAGCATTTT.

The J gene is TRBJ1-1, the V gene TRBV9, with D possibly being TRBD1 (6 bases). The germline V gene has CDR1 SGDLS and CDR2 YYNGEE. Trimming pared 0 bases from V and 1 base from J, leaving 10 bases between. This CDR3 is 15 amino acids long. CDR3 sequence reads: CASSVGGGTNTEAFF. The CDR3 bases are TGTGCCAGCAGCGTAGGGGGGGGCACGAACACTGAAGCTTTCTTT.

V and J are TRBV3-1 (or the pseudogene TRBV3-2) and TRBJ1-2; 7 nucleotides align to TRBD1. This CDR3 is built from 15 residues. Trimming at V came to 5 bases and at J to 9 bases, leaving 15 bases not matched to a gene. Looked up from germline, CDR1 is LGHDT and CDR2 is YNNKEL (reference sequence). CDR3 loop: CASSILRTGGGSYTF. The CDR3 region has the DNA TGTGCCAGCAGCATACTCAGGACAGGAGGAGGAAGCTACACCTTC.

The chain couples TRBV3-1 (or the pseudogene TRBV3-2) to TRBJ1-1, with D possibly TRBD1 on 6 matching bases. Trimming took 0 bases from V and 4 from J, leaving 15 bases between them. Germline V gives CDR1 LGHDT, CDR2 YNNKEL (reference sequence). The CDR3 is made up of 16 amino acids. The CDR3 spells CASSQDWAGVSTEAFF. The CDR3 region has the DNA TGTGCCAGCAGCCAAGATTGGGCAGGGGTATCCACTGAAGCTTTCTTT.

V gene TRBV7-3 combines with J gene TRBJ1-3, with D perhaps matching TRBD1 (6 bases). CDR1 and CDR2 from the germline V gene are SGHTA and FQGTGA. CDR3 length equals 18 residues. V lost 2 bases and J lost 4, with 21 bases in between. CDR3 in DNA: TGTGCCAGCAGCTTAGGTCTCCCGGAGGGGGGGTGCGGAAACACCATATATTTT. Amino acid sequence: CASSLGLPEGGCGNTIYF.

This clone was counted ten times or more. The genes are TRBV18 and TRBJ2-1; 8 bases match TRBD2. In germline, CDR1 is KGHSH, CDR2 LQKENI. The V and J ends lost 5 bases and 6 bases, in that order; junction bases with no gene match: 9. The CDR3 contains 15 residues. CDR3 sequence reads: CASSSGGPITNEQFF. CDR3 bases: TGTGCCAGCTCAAGCGGGGGACCCATCACCAATGAGCAGTTCTTC.

The chain uses TRBV7-9 and TRBJ2-1; D may be TRBD2 (5 bases). Trimming shortened V by 4 bases and J by 2 bases, and 9 bases separated the two germline ends. Germline lookup yields CDR1 SEHNR and CDR2 FQNEAQ (reference sequence). CDR3 size: 14 residues. As DNA, the CDR3 is TGTGCCAGCAGCTGGGAGAGGGCCTACAATGAGCAGTTCTTC. Protein product: CASSWERAYNEQFF. Full variable domain (remainder filled in from reference TRBV7-9 and TRBJ2-1): DTGVSQNPRHKITKRGQNVTFRCDPISEHNRLYWYRQTLGQGPEFLTYFQNEAQLEKSRLLSDRFSAERPKGSFSTLEIQRTEQGDSAMYLCASSWERAYNEQFFGPGTRLTVL.

The rearrangement uses TRBV6-1 and TRBJ1-1; no definite D call. The CDR3 extends over 14 amino acids. The ends were cut back, 2 bases at V and 2 bases at J, with 9 bases in the middle. CDR1 is MNHNS, CDR2 SASEGT, per germline. The CDR3 DNA is TGTGCCAGCAGTGAATACGGTCCTAACACTGAAGCTTTCTTT. Translated, it gives CASSEYGPNTEAFF.

The chain links TRBV6-6 to TRBJ2-7, with 11 bases aligning to TRBD1. Germline V gene lookup returns CDR1 MNHNY and CDR2 SVGAGI (reference sequence). Unmatched junction bases numbered 3, after V lost 4 bases and J lost 4 bases. CDR3 length: 14 residues. CDR3 nucleotides: TGTGCCAGCAGTTTTCGGGACAGGGGGTACGAGCAGTACTTC. Protein: CASSFRDRGYEQYF.

The gene calls are TRBV5-1 and TRBJ1-2; 7 nucleotides align to TRBD1. The junction had 10 bases not matched to a gene; V was cut back by 4 bases and J by 10 bases. The CDR3 runs 13 residues. CDR1 is SGHRS and CDR2 is YFSETQ in the germline V gene. The CDR3 spells CASSPAGTVYYTF. The CDR3 nucleotides read TGCGCCAGCAGCCCAGCCGGGACAGTATACTACACCTTC.

V and J are TRBV18 and TRBJ2-3; D is undetermined. This CDR3 region has 12 residues. The germline CDR1 and CDR2 sequences are KGHSH and LQKENI. Trimming removed 6 bases at V and 6 bases at J, with 10 bases between. CDR3 sequence reads: CASSYSSDTQYF. DNA for the CDR3: TGTGCCAGCTCGTACTCGTCGGATACGCAGTATTTT. Based on the CDR3 plus reference TRBV18 and TRBJ2-3, the full variable domain is NAGVMQNPRHLVRRRGQEARLRCSPMKGHSHVYWYRQLPEEGLKFMVYLQKENIIDESGMPKERFSAEFPKEGPSILRIQQVVRGDSAAYFCASSYSSDTQYFGPGTRLTVL.

V and J are TRBV24-1 and TRBJ2-2; 8 bases line up with TRBD1. This CDR3 region has 18 residues. Germline values: CDR1 KGHDR, CDR2 SFDVKD. The J segment lost 3 bases and the V segment lost 4 bases, leaving 12 bases of the junction unmatched. CDR3 in DNA: TGTGCCACCAGTGACCCGCCGGGCAGGGGGCGCCACACCGGGGAGCTGTTTTTT. Translating gives CATSDPPGRGRHTGELFF.

This clone occurred once. The chain links TRBV27 to TRBJ2-3; TRBD2 aligns across 7 bases. The CDR3 consists of 13 residues. V trimming: 8 bases; J trimming: 8 bases; junction bases outside the gene matches: 10. Germline CDR1 and CDR2: MNHEY and SMNVEV (reference sequence). In DNA form, the CDR3 reads TGTGCCAGCTCATACCGGGAGGACGGTACGCAGTATTTT. Translated, it gives CASSYREDGTQYF.

This chain links TRBV18 with TRBJ2-5; perhaps TRBD2 as D (5 bases). CDR3 length: 14 residues. Trimming took off 2 bases at V and 5 bases at J, with 12 bases between the two ends. CDR1 is KGHSH and CDR2 is LQKENI in the germline V gene. This CDR3 reads CASSPKTTGETQYF. DNA for the CDR3: TGTGCCAGCTCACCAAAAACTACGGGGGAGACCCAGTACTTC.

This chain joins TRBV7-8 and TRBJ1-2; D gene uncertain. V dropped 1 base and J dropped 2 bases, with 5 bases sitting between them. This CDR3 is 13 amino acids long. The germline gives CDR1 SGHVS, CDR2 FQNEAQ. In nucleotides, the CDR3 is TGTGCCAGCAGCTTAGACGGGAACTATGGCTACACCTTC. Translation gives CASSLDGNYGYTF.

V gene TRBV30 combines with J gene TRBJ2-1, with 9 bases matching TRBD2. This CDR3 spans 16 amino acids. Germline values: CDR1 GTSNPN, CDR2 SVGIG (reference sequence). With V trimmed by 1 base and J by 0 bases, 4 bases remained unmatched. CDR3 region: CAWSGPGLASYNEQFF. CDR3 DNA: TGTGCCTGGAGTGGCCCGGGACTAGCCTCCTACAATGAGCAGTTCTTC.

The chain uses TRBV6-1 and TRBJ1-5; TRBD1 might be the D (6 bases). Trimming removed 5 bases at V and 6 bases at J, with 17 bases between. This CDR3 is built from 15 residues. Per germline, CDR1 MNHNS and CDR2 SASEGT. The CDR3, as DNA: TGTGCCAGCAGTACCAGGGGCGCGGGAGGTCAGCCCCAGCATTTT. As protein: CASSTRGAGGQPQHF.

This rearrangement joins TRBV7-3 to TRBJ1-6; D is undetermined. Trimming took 3 bases from V and 5 from J, leaving 8 bases between them. Looked up from germline, CDR1 is SGHTA and CDR2 is FQGTGA. This CDR3 is built from 14 residues. CDR3 DNA sequence: TGTGCCAGCAGCTTGACTATCGATAATTCACCCCTCCACTTT. This codes for CASSLTIDNSPLHF.

The rearrangement joins TRBV5-6 to TRBJ1-4; no firm D call. Germline V gives CDR1 SGHDT, CDR2 YYEEEE. The CDR3 sequence is 15 residues long. Trimming stripped 4 bases from V and 0 bases from J, with 10 bases between. The CDR3 reads CASSPTGSTNEKLFF. As DNA, the CDR3 is TGTGCCAGCAGCCCCACGGGGTCAACTAATGAAAAACTGTTTTTT.

The chain employs TRBV9 and TRBJ2-2, with 8 bases fitting TRBD2. J was trimmed by 2 bases and V by 0 bases; bases with no gene match: 9. In germline, CDR1 is SGDLS, CDR2 YYNGEE. The CDR3 contains 18 residues. CDR3 in amino acids: CASSVEARLATNTGELFF. In DNA form, the CDR3 reads TGTGCCAGCAGCGTAGAAGCACGACTAGCGACAAACACCGGGGAGCTGTTTTTT.

This chain uses TRBV18 with TRBJ1-1, with 12 bases matching TRBD1. V shed 4 bases, J shed 1 base, and the junction held 4 bases outside the gene matches. This CDR3 region has 16 residues. Germline V CDR1 and CDR2: KGHSH, LQKENI. The CDR3 nucleotides read TGTGCCAGCTCACTCCGGGACAGGGGGCCGAACACTGAAGCTTTCTTT. Its protein is CASSLRDRGPNTEAFF. Looking up the rest from reference TRBV18 and TRBJ1-1 gives the full variable domain: NAGVMQNPRHLVRRRGQEARLRCSPMKGHSHVYWYRQLPEEGLKFMVYLQKENIIDESGMPKERFSAEFPKEGPSILRIQQVVRGDSAAYFCASSLRDRGPNTEAFFGQGTRLTVV.